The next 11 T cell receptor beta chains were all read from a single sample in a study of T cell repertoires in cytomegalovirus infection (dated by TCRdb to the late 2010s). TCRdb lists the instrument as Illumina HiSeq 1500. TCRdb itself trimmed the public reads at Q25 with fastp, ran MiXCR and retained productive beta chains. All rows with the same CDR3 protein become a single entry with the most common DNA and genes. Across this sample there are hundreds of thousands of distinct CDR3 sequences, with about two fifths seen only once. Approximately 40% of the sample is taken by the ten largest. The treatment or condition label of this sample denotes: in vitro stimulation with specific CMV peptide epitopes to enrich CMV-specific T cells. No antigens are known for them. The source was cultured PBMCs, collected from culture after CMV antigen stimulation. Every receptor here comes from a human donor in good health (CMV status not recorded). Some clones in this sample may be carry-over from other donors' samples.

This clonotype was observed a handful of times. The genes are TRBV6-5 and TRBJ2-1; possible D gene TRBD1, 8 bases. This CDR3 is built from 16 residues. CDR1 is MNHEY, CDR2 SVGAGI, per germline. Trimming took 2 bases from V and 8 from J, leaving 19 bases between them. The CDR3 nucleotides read TGTGCCAGCAGTTACACAGGGGGACTAAGCTTTTATGAGCAGTTCTTC. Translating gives CASSYTGGLSFYEQFF.

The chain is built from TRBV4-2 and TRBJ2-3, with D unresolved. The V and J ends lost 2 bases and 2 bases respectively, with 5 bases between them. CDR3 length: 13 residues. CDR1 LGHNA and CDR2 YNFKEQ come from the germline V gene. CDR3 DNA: TGTGCCAGCAGCCAACAACTCACAGATACGCAGTATTTT. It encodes CASSQQLTDTQYF.

The CDR3, as DNA: TGTGCCAGCAGTGGGCCTCCAAAACCTGGAAACACCATATATTTT. It codes for CASSGPPKPGNTIYF. V is TRBV25-1 and J is TRBJ1-3, with no clear D. The germline CDR1 and CDR2 sequences are MGHDK and SYGVNS. V was shortened by 4 bases and J by 2 bases, with 12 bases between the two germline ends. This CDR3 region has 15 residues.

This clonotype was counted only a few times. The CDR3 bases are TGTGCCAGCAGCCGCTCCTGGACAGGGAGGGGCGAGCAGTACTTC. This codes for CASSRSWTGRGEQYF. The chain is built from TRBV7-2 and TRBJ2-7; the D gene is possibly TRBD1 (8 bases). The germline V and J ends were trimmed by 5 bases and 6 bases, with 20 bases remaining between them. Germline V lookup: CDR1 SGHTA, CDR2 FQGNSA. This CDR3 has 15 residues.

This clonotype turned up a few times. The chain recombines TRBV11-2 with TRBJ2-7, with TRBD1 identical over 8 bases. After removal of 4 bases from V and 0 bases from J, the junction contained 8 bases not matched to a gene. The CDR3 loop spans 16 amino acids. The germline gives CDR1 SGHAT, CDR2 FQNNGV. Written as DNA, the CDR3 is TGTGCCAGCAGCTCCCCGGACAGGGTAAGCTCCTACGAGCAGTACTTC. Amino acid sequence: CASSSPDRVSSYEQYF.

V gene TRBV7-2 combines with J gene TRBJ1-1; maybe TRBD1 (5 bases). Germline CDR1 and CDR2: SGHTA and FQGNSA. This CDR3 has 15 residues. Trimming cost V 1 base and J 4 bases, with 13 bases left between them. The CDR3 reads CASSLGPGHATEAFF. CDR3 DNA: TGTGCCAGCAGCTTAGGTCCAGGGCATGCCACTGAAGCTTTCTTT.

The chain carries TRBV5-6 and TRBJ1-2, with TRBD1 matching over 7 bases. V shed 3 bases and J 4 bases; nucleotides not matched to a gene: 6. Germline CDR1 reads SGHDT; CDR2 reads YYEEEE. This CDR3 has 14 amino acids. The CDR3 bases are TGTGCCAGCAGCTCTGATCAGGGGGTCTATGGCTACACCTTC. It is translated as CASSSDQGVYGYTF.

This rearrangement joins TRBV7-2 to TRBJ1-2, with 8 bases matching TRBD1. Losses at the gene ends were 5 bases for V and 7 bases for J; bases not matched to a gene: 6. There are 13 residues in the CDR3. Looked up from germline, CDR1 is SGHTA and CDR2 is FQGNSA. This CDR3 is CASSLDRESGYTF. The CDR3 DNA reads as TGTGCCAGCAGCCTGGACAGGGAGTCTGGCTACACCTTC. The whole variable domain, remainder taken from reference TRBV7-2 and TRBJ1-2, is GAGVSQSPSNKVTEKGKDVELRCDPISGHTALYWYRQSLGQGLEFLIYFQGNSAPDKSGLPSDRFSAERTGGSVSTLTIQRTQQEDSAVYLCASSLDRESGYTFGSGTRLTVV.

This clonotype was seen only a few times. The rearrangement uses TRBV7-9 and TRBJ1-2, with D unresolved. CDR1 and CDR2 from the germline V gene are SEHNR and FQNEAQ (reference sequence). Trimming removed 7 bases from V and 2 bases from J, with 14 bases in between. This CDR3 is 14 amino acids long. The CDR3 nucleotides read TGTGCCAGCACCCCGTTGATCGGAAACTATGGCTACACCTTC. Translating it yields CASTPLIGNYGYTF.

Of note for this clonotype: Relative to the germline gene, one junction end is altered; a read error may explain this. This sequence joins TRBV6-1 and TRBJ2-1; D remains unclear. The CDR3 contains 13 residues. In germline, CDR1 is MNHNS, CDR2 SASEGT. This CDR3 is CASTEWGWNEQFF. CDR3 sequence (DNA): TGTGCCAGCACTGAATGGGGTTGGAATGAGCAGTTCTTC.

CDR3: CASSSRRKNTEAFF. CDR3 in DNA: TGTGCCAGCAGTTCGAGACGGAAGAACACTGAAGCTTTCTTT. This chain joins TRBV27 and TRBJ1-1; D not resolved. The length of the CDR3 is 14 residues. The germline V and J ends were trimmed by 4 bases and 1 base, with 10 bases remaining between them. Germline V gives CDR1 MNHEY, CDR2 SMNVEV (reference sequence).